This T cell receptor (beta chain) was sequenced for a study of beta chain features in type 1 diabetes. Study summary: Patients shared similar age, gender and cell yields with healthy donors.

TCRB transcripts that were expressed got sequenced, as all of the isolated RNA had been reverse transcribed. Clones were sequenced by immunoSEQ multiplex PCR, and TCRdb holds only the in-frame ones, with some missing. The sample lists 150,000 to 200,000 clones; 7.8% were seen once. This clone was picked up a small number of times. Its specificity is unknown. Germline loops: CDR1 LGHNA, CDR2 YSLEER. Trimming took off 0 bases at V and 11 bases at J, with 14 bases between the two ends. The CDR3 is 15 residues long. The study's findings and limits: Type 1 diabetes patients showed a moderate but significant shortening of TCRB CDR3s in all four CD4+ subsets. Type 1 diabetes patients had fewer VDJ junction insertions and more deletions. A definitive answer on HLA type influencing TCRB rearrangement was not reached here.

This clonotype originated in a middle-aged woman with type 1 diabetes. The sequenced sample was central memory CD4+ T cells from blood. The chain recombines TRBV4-3 with TRBJ1-6; D not resolved. In nucleotides, the CDR3 is TGCGCCAGCAGCCAAGAAATGGGGAACGGGACACCCCTCCACTTT. This encodes CASSQEMGNGTPLHF.